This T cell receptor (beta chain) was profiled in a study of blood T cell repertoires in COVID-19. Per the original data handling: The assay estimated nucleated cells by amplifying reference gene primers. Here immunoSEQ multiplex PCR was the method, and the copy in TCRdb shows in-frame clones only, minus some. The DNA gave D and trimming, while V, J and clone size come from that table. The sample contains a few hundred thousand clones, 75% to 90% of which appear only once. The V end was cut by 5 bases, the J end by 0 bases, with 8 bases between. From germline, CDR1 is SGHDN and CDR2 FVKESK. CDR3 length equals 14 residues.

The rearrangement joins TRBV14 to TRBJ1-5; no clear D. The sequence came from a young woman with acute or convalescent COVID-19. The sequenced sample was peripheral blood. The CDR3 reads CASSSSNSNQPQHF. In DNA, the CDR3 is TGTGCCAGCAGCTCTAGTAATAGCAATCAGCCCCAGCATTTT. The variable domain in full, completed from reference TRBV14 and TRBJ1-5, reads EAGVTQFPSHSVIEKGQTVTLRCDPISGHDNLYWYRRVMGKEIKFLLHFVKESKQDESGMPNNRFLAERTGGTYSTLKVQPAELEDSGVYFCASSSSNSNQPQHFGDGTRLSIL.